The present entry profiles one T cell receptor beta chain with its context. This sample is drawn from a study of shared clonotypes between healthy human individuals. Germline CDR1 MRHNA, CDR2 SNTAGT. This CDR3 contains 14 residues. V was shortened by 0 bases and J by 1 base, with 3 bases between the two germline ends. Original processing notes: Filtering differed for immunoSEQ, which gave only junction sequences without quality scores. The data were produced by immunoSEQ multiplex PCR, yet TCRdb's version contains in-frame clones alone and is incomplete. The D gene and trimming were derived from the DNA, and the V and J assignments and clone size from that table. The profile shows hundreds of thousands of clones, roughly 77% of them singletons.

Sequenced material: PBMCs. The V and J genes are TRBV6-4 and TRBJ2-2, with D uncertain. This receptor was taken from a woman in her thirties or forties in good health. Some clones in this sample may be carry-over from other donors' samples. CDR3 region: CASSDSENTGELFF. CDR3 nucleotides: TGTGCCAGCAGTGACTCGGAGAACACCGGGGAGCTGTTTTTT.